These 31 T cell receptor beta chains were sequenced from one sample in a study of cytomegalovirus exposure and HLA in healthy donors. Use of 60 Vbeta and 13 Jbeta primers characterized the PCR. Some clones are missing from TCRdb's copy, which holds only in-frame ones; the method was immunoSEQ multiplex PCR. This sample has about 200,000 clones, with 77% found just once. The source material was PBMCs. These receptors originate from a woman under 40 in good health and CMV-seropositive.

The chain couples TRBV12-5 to TRBJ2-1; 8 bases align to TRBD1. This CDR3 contains 15 residues. Germline CDR1 reads LGHNT; CDR2 reads FRNRAP. The ends lost 5 bases at V and 4 bases at J; junction bases unmatched: 7. This CDR3 reads CASGPGQGSYNEQFF. CDR3 DNA sequence: TGTGCTAGTGGTCCTGGACAGGGAAGTTACAATGAGCAGTTCTTC.

V is TRBV6-6 and J is TRBJ1-6; D possibly corresponds to TRBD1 (5 bases). Germline values: CDR1 MNHNY, CDR2 SVGAGI (reference sequence). Trimming took 8 bases from V and 0 from J, leaving 11 bases between them. CDR3 length: 15 amino acids. The CDR3 is CASWGGSSYNSPLHF. CDR3 nucleotides: TGTGCCAGCTGGGGGGGGAGCTCCTATAATTCACCCCTCCACTTT.

The rearrangement joins TRBV15 to TRBJ2-5, with TRBD1 matching 7 bases. V was pared by 5 bases and J by 2 bases, with 5 bases of the junction left unmatched. Germline CDR1 LNHNV, CDR2 YYDKDF (reference sequence). The CDR3 consists of 14 residues. The CDR3 DNA sequence: TGTGCCACCAGCCGGCAGGGACAGCAAGAGACCCAGTACTTC. Amino acid sequence: CATSRQGQQETQYF.

The genes are TRBV6-4 and TRBJ2-1; D perhaps matches TRBD1 (8 bases). This CDR3 spans 15 amino acids. The V and J ends lost 6 bases and 8 bases respectively, with 20 bases between them. Germline CDR1 and CDR2: MRHNA and SNTAGT. CDR3 loop: CASSLSGGGSDEQFF. In DNA form, the CDR3 reads TGTGCCAGCAGCCTATCAGGGGGCGGGAGCGATGAGCAGTTCTTC.

The J gene is TRBJ1-6, the V gene TRBV11-2; 7 bases match TRBD1. V gave up 3 bases and J gave up 7 bases; unmatched junction bases: 9. The CDR3 runs 16 residues. Looked up from germline, CDR1 is SGHAT and CDR2 is FQNNGV. CDR3 loop: CASSFSRGYQNSPLHF. The CDR3 DNA reads TGTGCCAGCAGCTTCAGCAGGGGGTACCAGAATTCACCCCTCCACTTT.

The rearrangement links TRBV7-9 to TRBJ2-7; weak D call: TRBD2 (6 bases). The CDR3 spans 14 residues. CDR1 SEHNR and CDR2 FQNEAQ come from the germline V gene (reference sequence). The V gene lost 1 base and the J gene lost 9 bases, with 16 bases spanning the gap. CDR3 region: CASSLVGSLSGQYF. The DNA of the CDR3 is TGTGCCAGCAGCTTAGTAGGGAGTCTTAGCGGGCAGTACTTC.

The chain carries TRBV19 and TRBJ2-7; 7 bases map to TRBD2. From germline, CDR1 is LNHDA and CDR2 SQIVND (reference sequence). Trimming removed 2 bases from V and 3 bases from J; junction bases left unmatched: 4. CDR3 length: 14 amino acids. CDR3 bases: TGTGCCAGTAGTATATTAGCGGGCCGCTACGAGCAGTACTTC. Amino acid sequence: CASSILAGRYEQYF.

This chain links TRBV5-1 with TRBJ1-1, with 9 bases matching TRBD1. This CDR3 is built from 14 residues. Per the germline V gene, CDR1 is SGHRS and CDR2 is YFSETQ. Germline trimming cut 4 bases from V and 2 bases from J; bases unmatched to any gene: 3. This CDR3 reads CASSRTGVNTEAFF. The CDR3, as DNA: TGCGCCAGCAGCAGGACAGGGGTCAACACTGAAGCTTTCTTT.

J is TRBJ2-7 and V is TRBV28; 7 bases agree with TRBD2. The CDR3 loop spans 11 amino acids. V lost 7 bases, J lost 4 bases, and 1 base stayed unmatched. Germline CDR1 is MDHEN and CDR2 is SYDVKM. The CDR3 coding sequence is TGTGCCAGCACGGGGGGATACGAGCAGTACTTC. Amino acid sequence: CASTGGYEQYF. Full variable domain (rest looked up from reference TRBV28 and TRBJ2-7): DVKVTQSSRYLVKRTGEKVFLECVQDMDHENMFWYRQDPGLGLRLIYFSYDVKMKEKGDIPEGYSVSREKKERFSLILESASTNQTSMYLCASTGGYEQYFGPGTRLTVT.

This clone was seen a single time. Here the CDR3 reads CASSLRLSGSSYEQYF. The CDR3 DNA sequence: TGTGCCAGCAGCTTAAGGTTAAGCGGGAGCTCCTACGAGCAGTACTTC. The chain has TRBV7-2 and TRBJ2-7; TRBD2 agrees at 8 bases. Germline-derived CDR1 and CDR2 are SGHTA and FQGNSA. The CDR3 totals 16 residues. Germline trimming cut 2 bases from V and 0 bases from J; bases unmatched to any gene: 6. The variable domain in full, with the rest retrieved from reference TRBV7-2 and TRBJ2-7, is GAGVSQSPSNKVTEKGKDVELRCDPISGHTALYWYRQSLGQGLEFLIYFQGNSAPDKSGLPSDRFSAERTGGSVSTLTIQRTQQEDSAVYLCASSLRLSGSSYEQYFGPGTRLTVT.

The chain carries TRBV11-3 and TRBJ2-1, with 13 bases identical to TRBD2. The CDR3 runs 15 residues. The trim removed 4 bases at V and 4 bases at J, leaving 1 base unmatched. The germline CDR1 and CDR2 sequences are SGHNT and YENEEA. CDR3: CASSSTSGGYNEQFF. The CDR3 nucleotides are TGTGCCAGCAGCTCGACTAGCGGGGGGTACAATGAGCAGTTCTTC.

This clone showed up many times. The gene calls are TRBV5-4 and TRBJ1-1, with D unresolved. Germline V gene data show CDR1 as SGHNT and CDR2 as YYREEE (reference sequence). The CDR3 has 14 amino acids. The germline V and J ends were trimmed by 0 bases and 4 bases, with 10 bases remaining between them. The DNA for the CDR3 is TGTGCCAGCAGCTTGGAGGCTCGGGGCACTGAAGCTTTCTTT. This translates into CASSLEARGTEAFF. The full variable domain, rest sourced from reference TRBV5-4 and TRBJ1-1, is ETGVTQSPTHLIKTRGQQVTLRCSSQSGHNTVSWYQQALGQGPQFIFQYYREEENGRGNFPPRFSGLQFPNYSSELNVNALELDDSALYLCASSLEARGTEAFFGQGTRLTVV.

V is TRBV4-2 and J is TRBJ1-5; no firm D call. Germline CDR1 is LGHNA and CDR2 is YNFKEQ. The CDR3 is 15 residues long. The V end lost 0 bases, the J end lost 2 bases, and 8 bases lay between the germline ends. The DNA for the CDR3 is TGTGCCAGCAGCCAAGATCTGGGCCGCAATCAGCCCCAGCATTTT. This sequence encodes CASSQDLGRNQPQHF.

The chain joins TRBV4-3 to TRBJ2-3; maybe TRBD2 (6 bases). The CDR3 consists of 14 residues. V lost 1 base to trimming and J lost 2 bases, with 7 bases between them. The germline V gene encodes CDR1 LGHNA and CDR2 YSLEER. CDR3 bases: TGCGCCAGCAGCCAAGGGACTAACACAGATACGCAGTATTTT. It specifies CASSQGTNTDTQYF.

In its sample, this clone was seen once. The V and J genes are TRBV5-1 and TRBJ2-4; D perhaps matches TRBD2 (5 bases). Trimming cost V 1 base and J 0 bases, with 17 bases left between them. CDR3 length: 18 residues. CDR1 SGHRS and CDR2 YFSETQ come from the germline V gene. DNA of the CDR3: TGCGCCAGCAGCTTGCTAGGCGGGCCCGATCTAGCCAAAAACATTCAGTACTTC. Protein product: CASSLLGGPDLAKNIQYF. The full variable domain, with the rest looked up from reference TRBV5-1 and TRBJ2-4, is KAGVTQTPRYLIKTRGQQVTLSCSPISGHRSVSWYQQTPGQGLQFLFEYFSETQRNKGNFPGRFSGRQFSNSRSEMNVSTLELGDSALYLCASSLLGGPDLAKNIQYFGAGTRLSVL.

The V and J genes are TRBV7-6 and TRBJ2-5; D may be TRBD1 (5 bases). The germline gives CDR1 SGHVS, CDR2 FNYEAQ. The V gene lost 2 bases and the J gene lost 5 bases, with 15 bases spanning the gap. The CDR3 is 15 amino acids. The CDR3 is CASSLFSGSGETQYF. CDR3 in DNA: TGTGCCAGCAGCTTATTTTCAGGGTCAGGGGAGACCCAGTACTTC.

The chain recombines TRBV15 with TRBJ1-1; D not resolved. V lost 0 bases and J 7 bases, leaving 6 bases between the germline ends. CDR1 and CDR2 from the germline V gene are LNHNV and YYDKDF (reference sequence). The CDR3 covers 12 residues. The CDR3 coding sequence is TGTGCCACCAGCAGAGAATCGGGTGAAGCTTTCTTT. As protein: CATSRESGEAFF.

The chain has TRBV30 and TRBJ2-5, with a possible D match to TRBD2 (5 bases). Germline lookup yields CDR1 GTSNPN and CDR2 SVGIG (reference sequence). Trimming took off 0 bases at V and 4 bases at J, with 6 bases between the two ends. This CDR3 contains 12 residues. The DNA of the CDR3 is TGTGCCTGGAGTGTAGGGAGAGAGACCCAGTACTTC. Encoded protein: CAWSVGRETQYF.

The J gene is TRBJ2-6, the V gene TRBV5-1; 9 bases match TRBD1. The CDR3 is made up of 16 amino acids. Germline CDR1 SGHRS, CDR2 YFSETQ. Trimming cost V 7 bases and J 0 bases; bases outside gene matches: 5. The CDR3 sequence: CASLQGAYSGANVLTF. For the CDR3, the DNA is TGCGCCAGCTTACAGGGGGCCTACTCTGGGGCCAACGTCCTGACTTTC.

The V and J genes are TRBV6-5 and TRBJ2-7; D may be TRBD1 (7 bases). The germline V and J ends were trimmed by 6 bases and 6 bases, with 15 bases remaining between them. The CDR3 is 13 amino acids. Germline CDR1 MNHEY, CDR2 SVGAGI. The CDR3 loop reads CASRTRGVGEQYF. CDR3 nucleotide sequence: TGTGCCAGCAGGACCAGGGGGGTTGGCGAGCAGTACTTC.

The V call is TRBV4-3, the J call TRBJ1-2, with a weak D call TRBD1 (6 bases). Germline lookup yields CDR1 LGHNA and CDR2 YSLEER. V was trimmed by 0 bases and J by 4 bases, leaving 12 bases between them. The CDR3 runs 15 residues. The CDR3 region has the DNA TGCGCCAGCAGCCAAGAAGTCATAGGGGGCTATGGCTACACCTTC. It specifies CASSQEVIGGYGYTF.

This clone has more than one count but fewer than ten. The rearrangement links TRBV2 to TRBJ2-3; weak D call: TRBD2 (5 bases). CDR3 length equals 14 residues. Germline assignment: CDR1 SNHLY and CDR2 FYNNEI. Trimming stripped 8 bases from V and 0 bases from J, with 12 bases between. CDR3 sequence (DNA): TGTGCCAGCCAAAGCGGCGCAAGCACAGATACGCAGTATTTT. It specifies CASQSGASTDTQYF.

This sequence joins TRBV28 and TRBJ2-7, with 7 bases fitting TRBD1. Germline-derived CDR1 and CDR2 are MDHEN and SYDVKM. CDR3 length: 16 amino acids. V gave up 6 bases and J gave up 3 bases; unmatched junction bases: 14. The CDR3 bases are TGTGCCAGCAGATCTACCACAGGGGCTCTAATCTACGAGCAGTACTTC. This sequence encodes CASRSTTGALIYEQYF.

To note about this clone: Other nucleotide sequences from this sample produce the same CDR3. J is TRBJ1-1 and V is TRBV4-2; unclear D gene. Per germline, CDR1 LGHNA and CDR2 YNFKEQ. V dropped 2 bases and J dropped 1 base, with 11 bases sitting between them. CDR3 length equals 15 residues. The CDR3 DNA is TGTGCCAGCAGCCAATCGGTGGCAGGGAACACTGAAGCTTTCTTT. Translation: CASSQSVAGNTEAFF.

This clone was counted once. The rearrangement uses TRBV11-3 and TRBJ2-3, with D maybe TRBD2 (5 bases). Trimming left V 5 bases short and J 2 bases short, with 11 bases between. The CDR3 length is 14 residues. CDR1 SGHNT and CDR2 YENEEA come from the germline V gene. CDR3 in DNA: TGTGCCAGCAGCCGGGCGGGCTACACAGATACGCAGTATTTT. Translation: CASSRAGYTDTQYF.

This sequence joins TRBV5-1 and TRBJ2-3, with D hard to call. Trimming took 0 bases from V and 2 from J, leaving 13 bases between them. Germline V gene lookup returns CDR1 SGHRS and CDR2 YFSETQ. There are 16 residues in the CDR3. CDR3 loop: CASSLVVTRYTDTQYF. The CDR3 DNA sequence: TGCGCCAGCAGCTTGGTAGTCACCCGATACACAGATACGCAGTATTTT.

The gene calls are TRBV19 and TRBJ2-6, with 9 bases that match TRBD1. V lost 7 bases to trimming and J lost 2 bases; unmatched junction nucleotides: 12. Germline values: CDR1 LNHDA, CDR2 SQIVND (reference sequence). This CDR3 region has 18 residues. CDR3 amino acids: CASTTAGQGLPGANVLTF. CDR3 coding DNA: TGTGCCAGTACCACCGCGGGACAGGGCCTCCCTGGGGCCAACGTCCTGACTTTC.

In this sample, this clone turned up once. This chain uses TRBV30 with TRBJ2-1, with no clear D. The V gene lost 2 bases and the J gene lost 0 bases, with 5 bases spanning the gap. The CDR3 runs to 13 residues. CDR1 and CDR2 (germline): GTSNPN, SVGIG (reference sequence). The CDR3 DNA sequence: TGTGCCTGGAGTCTAAGCTCCTACAATGAGCAGTTCTTC. It translates to CAWSLSSYNEQFF.

The chain is built from TRBV7-2 and TRBJ2-7, with D possibly matching TRBD1 (7 bases). CDR1 is SGHTA and CDR2 is FQGNSA in the germline V gene. CDR3 size: 15 residues. V was pared by 5 bases and J by 2 bases, with 16 bases between. The CDR3 region is CASSQGGFLAYEQYF. CDR3 bases: TGTGCCAGCAGCCAGGGGGGATTCCTTGCCTACGAGCAGTACTTC.

The V gene is TRBV4-3, the J gene TRBJ2-5; the match to TRBD2 covers 15 bases. This CDR3 comprises 19 residues. Germline V gene lookup returns CDR1 LGHNA and CDR2 YSLEER. V shed 5 bases, J shed 1 base, and the junction held 11 bases outside the gene matches. The CDR3 DNA reads TGCGCCAGCAGCAGATCCGGGACTAGCGGGAGGTGGGGCCAAGAGACCCAGTACTTC. Encoded protein: CASSRSGTSGRWGQETQYF.

This clone was picked up a small number of times. The chain combines TRBV5-1 with TRBJ2-1; 10 bases are shared with TRBD1. The CDR3 spans 15 residues. CDR1 is SGHRS, CDR2 YFSETQ, per germline. Trimming cost V 3 bases and J 8 bases; bases outside gene matches: 8. CDR3 in amino acids: CASSWGQGYQDEQFF. The CDR3 bases are TGCGCCAGCAGCTGGGGACAGGGGTATCAGGATGAGCAGTTCTTC.